The T cell receptor beta chain described here comes from a study of radiation and T cells in renal cell carcinoma. Sequencing was performed with immunoSEQ multiplex PCR; in TCRdb, only in-frame clones are kept and a portion is missing. This table has tens of thousands of clones, about 80% appearing once. This clone was seen just once. Its antigen remains unknown. Germline V lookup: CDR1 MRHNA, CDR2 SNTAGT. V was cut by 6 bases and J by 9 bases, with 9 bases left in between. The CDR3 covers 11 residues. Time point indicated: blood 2 weeks post-SBRT. Documented treatment: 15 Gy SBRT to primary tumor, nephrectomy 4 weeks later. After SBRT, blood was collected at 2 and 4 weeks, plus baseline. This renal cell carcinoma was of the clear cell type. Study results and limitations: Without pretreatment biopsies, baseline tumor clonotype presence was undetermined. Top tumor clonotypes rose in blood 2 weeks post-radiation, then contracted.

This TCR was recovered from a woman aged 70-85 years with renal cell carcinoma. The chain couples TRBV6-4 to TRBJ1-5, with D unresolved. Sequencing used blood, obtained from a patient whose treatment included radiotherapy and nephrectomy. The CDR3 spells CASSPQLPQHF. The CDR3 coding sequence is TGTGCCAGCAGCCCTCAGTTGCCCCAGCATTTT.